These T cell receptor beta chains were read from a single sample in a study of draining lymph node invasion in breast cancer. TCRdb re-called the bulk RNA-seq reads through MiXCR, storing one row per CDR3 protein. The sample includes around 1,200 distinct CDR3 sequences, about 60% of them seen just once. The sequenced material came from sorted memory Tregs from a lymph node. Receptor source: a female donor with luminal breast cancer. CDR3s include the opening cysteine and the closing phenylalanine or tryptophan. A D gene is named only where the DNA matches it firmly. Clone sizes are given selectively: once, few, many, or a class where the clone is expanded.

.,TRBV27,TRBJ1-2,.,CARFRDGGNYGYTF,TGTGCCAGGTTTCGGGACGGGGGTAACTATGGCTACACCTTC
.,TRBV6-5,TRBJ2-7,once,CASSSQINSYEQYF,TGTGCCAGCAGTTCACAGATTAACTCCTACGAGCAGTACTTC
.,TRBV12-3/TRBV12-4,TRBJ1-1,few,CASSLAEMNTEAFF,TGTGCCAGCAGTTTAGCGGAAATGAACACTGAAGCTTTCTTT
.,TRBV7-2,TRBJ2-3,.,CASSRDRGGNTQYF,TGTGCCAGCAGCCGAGACAGGGGAGGGAATACGCAGTATTTT
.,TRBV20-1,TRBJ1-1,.,CSAKGGLNTEAFF,TGCAGCGCCAAGGGTGGGTTGAACACTGAAGCTTTCTTT
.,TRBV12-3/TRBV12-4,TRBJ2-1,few,CASSLDPSNEQFF,TGTGCCAGCAGTCTCGACCCCTCCAATGAGCAGTTCTTC
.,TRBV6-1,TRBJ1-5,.,CASSVQGFSNQPQHF,TGTGCCAGCAGTGTCCAGGGATTTAGCAATCAGCCCCAGCATTTT
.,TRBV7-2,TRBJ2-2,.,CASSFRNTGELFF,TGTGCCAGCAGCTTCAGGAACACCGGGGAGCTGTTTTTT
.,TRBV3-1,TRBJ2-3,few,CASSQDSTDTQYF,TGTGCCAGCAGCCAAGACAGCACAGATACGCAGTATTTT
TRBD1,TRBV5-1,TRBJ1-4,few,CASSRDSVDEKLFF,TGCGCCAGCAGCCGGGACAGCGTCGATGAAAAACTGTTTTTT
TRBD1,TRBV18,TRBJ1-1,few,CASSGTVGDTEAFF,TGTGCCAGCTCAGGGACAGTCGGAGACACTGAAGCTTTCTTT
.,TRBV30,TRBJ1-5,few,CAWSARQQGDQHF,TGTGCCTGGAGTGCCCGACAACAGGGAGACCAGCATTTT
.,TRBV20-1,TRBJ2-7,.,CSARAGVSYEQYF,TGCAGTGCTAGAGCTGGGGTTTCCTACGAGCAGTACTTC
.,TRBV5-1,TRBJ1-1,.,CASSLSAGGTEAFF,TGCGCCAGCAGCTTATCGGCCGGCGGCACTGAAGCTTTCTTT
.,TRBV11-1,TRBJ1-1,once,CASSSWPGEEVFF,TGTGCCAGCAGCTCCTGGCCCGGAGAGGAAGTTTTCTTT
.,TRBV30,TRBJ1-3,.,CAWSVTGNTIYF,TGTGCCTGGAGTGTGACTGGAAACACCATATATTTT
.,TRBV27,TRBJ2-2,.,CASSIRGDTGELFF,TGTGCCAGCAGTATAAGGGGAGACACCGGGGAGCTGTTTTTT
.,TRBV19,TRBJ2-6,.,CASSIRAGANVLTF,TGTGCCAGTAGTATAAGAGCGGGGGCCAACGTCCTGACTTTC
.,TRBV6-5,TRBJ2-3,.,CACRPPSGTDTQYF,TGTGCCTGCAGGCCACCTTCGGGTACAGATACGCAGTATTTT
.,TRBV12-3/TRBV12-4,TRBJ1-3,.,CASRLSGNTIYF,TGTGCCAGCAGGCTTTCTGGAAACACCATATATTTT
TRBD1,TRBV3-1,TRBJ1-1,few,CASSLTGGTEAFF,TGTGCCAGCAGCCTCACAGGGGGCACTGAAGCTTTCTTT
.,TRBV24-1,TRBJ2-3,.,CATSEPIDRDTQYF,TGTGCCACCAGTGAGCCTATCGACAGAGATACGCAGTATTTT
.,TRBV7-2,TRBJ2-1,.,CASSSSPSSYNEQFF,TGTGCCAGCAGCTCCTCCCCGAGCTCCTACAATGAGCAGTTCTTC
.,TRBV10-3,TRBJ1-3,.,CATAYGNTIYF,TGTGCCACCGCTTACGGAAACACCATATATTTT
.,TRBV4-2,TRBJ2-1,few,CASSQDRRGMQFF,TGTGCCAGCAGCCAAGATCGCAGAGGTATGCAGTTCTTC
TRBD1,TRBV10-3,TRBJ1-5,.,CAISEGTGLNQPQHF,TGTGCCATCAGTGAGGGGACAGGCTTGAATCAGCCCCAGCATTTT
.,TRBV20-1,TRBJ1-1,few,CRALTQGDTEAFF,TGCAGGGCACTAACTCAGGGTGACACTGAAGCTTTCTTT
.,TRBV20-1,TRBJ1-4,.,CSAIRGVGNEKLFF,TGCAGTGCAATACGGGGGGTCGGAAATGAAAAACTGTTTTTT
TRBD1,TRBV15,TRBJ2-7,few,CATSSVPGTGAPQYF,TGTGCCACCAGCAGCGTTCCTGGGACAGGGGCCCCGCAGTACTTC
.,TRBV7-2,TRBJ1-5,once,CASSSSREKPQHF,TGTGCCAGCAGCTCCTCACGCGAGAAGCCCCAGCATTTT
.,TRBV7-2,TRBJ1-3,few,CASNDEGNTIYF,TGTGCCAGCAACGACGAGGGAAACACCATATATTTT
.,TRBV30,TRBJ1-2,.,CAWSPNRFGNYGYTF,TGTGCCTGGAGTCCAAACCGATTCGGGAACTATGGCTACACCTTC
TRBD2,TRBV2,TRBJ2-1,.,CASSEASGGVYNEQFF,TGTGCCAGCAGTGAGGCTAGCGGGGGGGTATACAATGAGCAGTTCTTC
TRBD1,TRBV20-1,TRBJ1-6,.,CSARGGVTGISSPLHF,TGCAGTGCTAGAGGGGGGGTGACAGGGATTAGCTCACCCCTCCACTTT
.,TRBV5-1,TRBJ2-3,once,CASRDSPSTDTQYF,TGCGCCAGCAGAGACAGTCCTAGCACAGATACGCAGTATTTT
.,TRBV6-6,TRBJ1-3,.,CASRTANSGNTIYF,TGTGCCAGCAGGACGGCCAACTCTGGAAACACCATATATTTT
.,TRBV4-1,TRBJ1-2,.,CASSQDTGSYGYTF,TGCGCCAGCAGCCAAGATACAGGGAGCTATGGCTACACCTTC
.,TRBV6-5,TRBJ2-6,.,CASSYSSGRANVLTF,TGTGCCAGCAGTTACTCGAGTGGTCGGGCCAACGTCCTGACCTTC
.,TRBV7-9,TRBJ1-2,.,CASSSQDGSAFF,TGTGCCAGCAGCTCGCAGGACGGCTCAGCGTTTTTC
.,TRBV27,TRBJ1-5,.,CASSNLGGVGNQPQHF,TGTGCCAGCAGTAACCTCGGGGGAGTGGGCAATCAGCCCCAGCATTTT
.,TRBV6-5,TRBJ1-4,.,CASSYLMGPNEKLFF,TGTGCCAGCAGTTACTTGATGGGCCCTAATGAAAAACTGTTTTTT
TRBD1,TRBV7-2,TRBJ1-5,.,CASSYRTGRSQPQHF,TGTGCCAGCAGCTACCGGACAGGGAGAAGTCAGCCCCAGCATTTT
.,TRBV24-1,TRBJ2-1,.,CATSDRGPHNEQFF,TGTGCCACCAGTGACCGCGGGCCCCACAATGAGCAGTTCTTC